The 14 T cell receptor beta chains below all came from one sample that was sequenced in a study of Graves' ophthalmopathy and Graves' hyperthyroidism. TCR beta CDR3 regions were amplified from RNA transcripts. HTBI primers were employed in first-round RT-PCR, then a second-round multiplex PCR followed. TCRdb recomputed calls from the multiplex PCR reads with MiXCR, one row per CDR3 protein. The sample has roughly 300,000 distinct CDR3 sequences; around a sixth are singletons. The sample taken for sequencing was peripheral blood. Every receptor here comes from an adult man with Graves' ophthalmopathy.

Ten or more counts support this clonotype. The chain joins TRBV15 to TRBJ2-7; perhaps TRBD1 as D (6 bases). This CDR3 has 14 amino acids. Trimming pared 3 bases from V and 5 bases from J, leaving 14 bases between. The V gene's germline CDR1 is LNHNV and CDR2 YYDKDF (reference sequence). CDR3 coding DNA: TGTGCCACCAGCAGCTTCCAGGGGCTGGACGAGCAGTACTTC. It translates to CATSSFQGLDEQYF. The full variable domain, in which reference TRBV15 and TRBJ2-7 provide the parts outside the CDR3, is DAMVIQNPRYQVTQFGKPVTLSCSQTLNHNVMYWYQQKSSQAPKLLFHYYDKDFNNEADTPDNFQSRRPNTSFCFLDIRSPGLGDTAMYLCATSSFQGLDEQYFGPGTRLTVT.

This clonotype was found many times. This chain uses TRBV5-1 with TRBJ2-7; D gene uncertain. The length of the CDR3 is 11 residues. Trimming left V 5 bases short and J 2 bases short, with 5 bases between. CDR1 is SGHRS, CDR2 YFSETQ, per germline. The chain's CDR3 is CASRSTYEQYF. The CDR3 nucleotides read TGCGCCAGCAGGTCGACCTACGAGCAGTACTTC. Full variable domain (outside the CDR3, taken from reference TRBV5-1 and TRBJ2-7): KAGVTQTPRYLIKTRGQQVTLSCSPISGHRSVSWYQQTPGQGLQFLFEYFSETQRNKGNFPGRFSGRQFSNSRSEMNVSTLELGDSALYLCASRSTYEQYFGPGTRLTVT.

This clonotype showed up many times. Given a much more abundant clone one base away, this may be a read error. The CDR3 spells CASSFGGTGADVLTF. The CDR3 DNA is TGTGCCAGCAGTTTTGGGGGAACTGGGGCCGACGTCCTGACTTTC. The chain carries TRBV12-3 or TRBV12-4 and TRBJ2-6; either TRBD1 or TRBD2 may supply D (5 bases each). The CDR3 totals 15 residues.

This clonotype was recorded at least ten times. The chain recombines TRBV19 with TRBJ2-1; 10 bases agree with TRBD2. This CDR3 is built from 15 residues. Germline loops: CDR1 LNHDA, CDR2 SQIVND (reference sequence). V lost 9 bases and J lost 9; bases outside the gene matches: 14. The CDR3 spells CASTSEREGLGEQFF. The CDR3 nucleotides read TGTGCCAGCACCTCTGAGCGGGAGGGCCTGGGTGAGCAGTTCTTC.

There are many counts of this clonotype. The CDR3 nucleotides are TGTGCCAGCAGCCCGTCCGGTCGTTCTGGCCGGGAGACCCAGTACTTC. The encoded protein is CASSPSGRSGRETQYF. This chain joins TRBV7-9 and TRBJ2-5; no clear D. The CDR3 is 16 amino acids. CDR1 and CDR2 (germline): SEHNR, FQNEAQ (reference sequence). The V and J ends lost 5 bases and 5 bases respectively, with 21 bases between them.

This clonotype was seen repeatedly, ten times or more. The rearrangement joins TRBV10-3 to TRBJ1-5, with D perhaps matching TRBD1 (5 bases). CDR3 length: 14 residues. Germline V gives CDR1 ENHRY, CDR2 SYGVKD. V dropped 6 bases and J dropped 3 bases, with 12 bases sitting between them. The CDR3 sequence: CAISPGPINQPQHF. Written as DNA, the CDR3 is TGTGCCATCAGCCCGGGACCGATCAATCAGCCCCAGCATTTT.

The V gene is TRBV6-5, the J gene TRBJ1-2; 10 bases line up with TRBD1. CDR1 is MNHEY, CDR2 SVGAGI, per germline. V lost 3 bases, J lost 8 bases, and 9 bases stayed unmatched. This CDR3 contains 15 residues. The CDR3 region is CASSYDDRGLRGYTF. For the CDR3, the DNA is TGTGCCAGCAGTTATGATGACAGGGGGCTGAGAGGCTACACCTTC.

This clonotype showed up many times. V and J are TRBV12-3 or TRBV12-4 and TRBJ2-6; D is possibly TRBD2 (5 bases). This CDR3 has 16 residues. Trimming pared 6 bases from V and 1 base from J, leaving 13 bases between. CDR3 sequence reads: CASSQDGLSGANVLTF. CDR3 DNA sequence: TGTGCCAGCAGCCAGGACGGACTGTCTGGGGCCAACGTCCTGACTTTC.

This clonotype appeared many times. The chain uses TRBV6-1 and TRBJ1-5, with D unclear. CDR1 is MNHNS, CDR2 SASEGT, per germline. The CDR3 is 11 amino acids. V shed 3 bases and J shed 8 bases, with 5 bases lying between them. CDR3 sequence (DNA): TGTGCCAGCAGTGATAGAGAGCCCCAGCATTTT. Translation: CASSDREPQHF.

This clonotype appeared many times. V and J are TRBV6-5 and TRBJ2-7; 10 nucleotides line up with TRBD1. The V gene end was trimmed by 5 bases and the J gene end by 3 bases; junction bases not matched to a gene: 7. The CDR3 consists of 15 residues. Germline V lookup: CDR1 MNHEY, CDR2 SVGAGI. The CDR3 here is CASSITGTGVYEQYF. The CDR3 nucleotides are TGTGCCAGCAGTATTACCGGGACAGGGGTCTACGAGCAGTACTTC.

The table lists this clonotype with many counts. This chain links TRBV5-1 with TRBJ1-2; D is perhaps TRBD1 (6 bases). CDR1 and CDR2 from the germline V gene are SGHRS and YFSETQ. The CDR3 is 19 residues long. Trimming cost V 0 bases and J 3 bases, with 24 bases left between them. This chain's CDR3 is CASSLGNSDSPWAYYGYTF. CDR3 bases: TGCGCCAGCAGCTTGGGGAATTCGGACAGCCCCTGGGCCTACTATGGCTACACCTTC.

At least ten counts were recorded for this clonotype. The gene calls are TRBV6-5 and TRBJ1-1, with a possible D match to TRBD1 (6 bases). Germline CDR1 is MNHEY and CDR2 is SVGAGI. CDR3 length equals 14 residues. V was shortened by 2 bases and J by 4 bases, with 11 bases between the two germline ends. CDR3: CASSYRDTFTEAFF. In DNA, the CDR3 is TGTGCCAGCAGTTACCGGGACACGTTCACTGAAGCTTTCTTT.

There are many counts of this clonotype. The rearrangement links TRBV27 to TRBJ2-4, with D perhaps given as TRBD1 or TRBD2 (5 bases each). Germline V gene data show CDR1 as MNHEY and CDR2 as SMNVEV (reference sequence). The CDR3 is 15 amino acids. Trimming left V 9 bases short and J 0 bases short, with 15 bases between. This chain's CDR3 is CARYHGALAKNIQYF. The CDR3 nucleotides are TGTGCCAGATATCACGGGGCCCTAGCCAAAAACATTCAGTACTTC.

Many counts were recorded for this clonotype. J is TRBJ1-5 and V is TRBV6-1, with 8 bases identical to TRBD1. V was clipped by 6 bases and J by 0 bases; unmatched bases: 7. CDR3 length: 16 amino acids. CDR1 is MNHNS, CDR2 SASEGT, per germline. CDR3 nucleotide sequence: TGTGCCAGCAGCGAATGGACAGGGCGTAGCAATCAGCCCCAGCATTTT. Residues: CASSEWTGRSNQPQHF.